Listed below are T cell receptor beta chains from one sample, sequenced in a study of control samples from healthy donors and cancer patients. This table comes from immunoSEQ multiplex PCR, and its TCRdb copy is limited to in-frame clones, with some not included. The sample has 200,000 or so clones; over 90% are singletons. The material sequenced was blood. These receptors all stem from a man aged 45 to 65 in good health. The CDR3 runs from the conserved cysteine through the conserved F or W. A D gene is named only where the DNA matches it firmly. Part of the rows lack a size; the others show once, few, many or a class for expanded clones.

d_call: TRBD2; v_call: TRBV9; clone_size: NA; j_call: TRBJ2-5; cdr3_nt: TGTGCCAGCAGCGCGGGGGGGCCAGAGACCCAGTACTTC; cdr3_aa: CASSAGGPETQYF
d_call: NA; v_call: TRBV27; clone_size: NA; j_call: TRBJ1-3; cdr3_nt: TGTGCCAGCAGCCAATTTGGGGCTTTGGGCACTGGAAACACCATATATTTT; cdr3_aa: CASSQFGALGTGNTIYF
d_call: NA; v_call: TRBV12-2; clone_size: NA; j_call: TRBJ1-4; cdr3_nt: TGTGCAAGTCACTTAGGACTCCGTAATGAAAAACTGTTTTTT; cdr3_aa: CASHLGLRNEKLFF
d_call: TRBD2; v_call: TRBV10-1; clone_size: NA; j_call: TRBJ2-1; cdr3_nt: TGCGCCAGCTCTAGCGGGGCCTACAATGAGCAGTTCTTC; cdr3_aa: CASSSGAYNEQFF
d_call: NA; v_call: TRBV11-2; clone_size: NA; j_call: TRBJ1-3; cdr3_nt: TGTGCCAGCAGCTTATGGGACCTTGGAGCCACCATATATTTT; cdr3_aa: CASSLWDLGATIYF
d_call: TRBD1; v_call: TRBV28; clone_size: NA; j_call: TRBJ1-6; cdr3_nt: TGTGCCAGCAGTCTCCCGGGACAGATTAATTCACCCCTCCACTTT; cdr3_aa: CASSLPGQINSPLHF
d_call: TRBD2; v_call: TRBV5-1; clone_size: NA; j_call: TRBJ2-1; cdr3_nt: TGCGCCAGCAGCTTGGATTGGCTAGCGGACTACAATGAGCAGTTCTTC; cdr3_aa: CASSLDWLADYNEQFF
d_call: TRBD1; v_call: TRBV27; clone_size: NA; j_call: TRBJ1-1; cdr3_nt: TGTGCCAGCAGTATCCTAACAGGGGACGCTGAAGCTTTCTTT; cdr3_aa: CASSILTGDAEAFF
d_call: NA; v_call: TRBV25-1; clone_size: NA; j_call: TRBJ1-2; cdr3_nt: TGTGCCAGCAGTCCACCCGGGGGGGGTGGCTACACCTTC; cdr3_aa: CASSPPGGGGYTF
d_call: NA; v_call: TRBV10-3; clone_size: NA; j_call: TRBJ2-1; cdr3_nt: TGTGCCATCAGCGGGGGCGGAAATGAGCAGTTCTTC; cdr3_aa: CAISGGGNEQFF
d_call: NA; v_call: TRBV28; clone_size: NA; j_call: TRBJ1-4; cdr3_nt: TGTGCCAGCAGCCGCGGAGGGGAGAGTCGGGTAAATGAAAAACTGTTTTTT; cdr3_aa: CASSRGGESRVNEKLFF
d_call: NA; v_call: TRBV30; clone_size: NA; j_call: TRBJ1-5; cdr3_nt: TGTGCCTGGAGTGTGGGGTTGTCTCGCAATCAGCCCCAGCATTTT; cdr3_aa: CAWSVGLSRNQPQHF
d_call: NA; v_call: TRBV3-1/TRBV3-2; clone_size: NA; j_call: TRBJ2-7; cdr3_nt: TGTGCCAGCAGCCATTCGGAATACGAGCAGTACTTC; cdr3_aa: CASSHSEYEQYF
d_call: NA; v_call: TRBV4-1; clone_size: NA; j_call: TRBJ1-5; cdr3_nt: TGCGCCAGCAGCCCCCAGAGAAATCAGCCCCAGCATTTT; cdr3_aa: CASSPQRNQPQHF
d_call: TRBD1; v_call: TRBV19; clone_size: NA; j_call: TRBJ2-1; cdr3_nt: TGTGCCAGTAGTATTGGACAGGGGGCTATCAATGAGCAGTTCTTC; cdr3_aa: CASSIGQGAINEQFF
d_call: NA; v_call: TRBV7-2; clone_size: NA; j_call: TRBJ1-5; cdr3_nt: TGTGCCAGCAGCCCCGAGAGGAGGAGTCAGCCCCAGCATTTT; cdr3_aa: CASSPERRSQPQHF
d_call: NA; v_call: TRBV11-2; clone_size: NA; j_call: TRBJ2-5; cdr3_nt: TGTGCCAGCAGCTTTTCATTTGAGACCCAGTACTTC; cdr3_aa: CASSFSFETQYF
d_call: NA; v_call: TRBV5-1; clone_size: once; j_call: TRBJ1-1; cdr3_nt: TGCGCCAGCAGCTTGTTTGGAGGGGACACTGAAGCTTTCTTT; cdr3_aa: CASSLFGGDTEAFF
d_call: NA; v_call: TRBV20-1; clone_size: NA; j_call: TRBJ1-5; cdr3_nt: TGCAGTGCTCCAAGGGGGGAGGCCCAGCATTTT; cdr3_aa: CSAPRGEAQHF
d_call: NA; v_call: TRBV20-1; clone_size: NA; j_call: TRBJ2-7; cdr3_nt: TGCAGTGCTAGTTTAAACTCCTACGAGCAGTACTTC; cdr3_aa: CSASLNSYEQYF
d_call: NA; v_call: TRBV5-1; clone_size: NA; j_call: TRBJ2-4; cdr3_nt: TGCGCCAGCAGCTTGGGGACAGCACAAAACATTCAGTACTTC; cdr3_aa: CASSLGTAQNIQYF
d_call: TRBD2; v_call: TRBV9; clone_size: NA; j_call: TRBJ2-3; cdr3_nt: TGTGCCAGCAGCGGAGGACTAGCGGCTAGCACAGATACGCAGTATTTT; cdr3_aa: CASSGGLAASTDTQYF
d_call: NA; v_call: TRBV6-5; clone_size: NA; j_call: TRBJ2-5; cdr3_nt: TGTGCCAGCACCGACCCAACAGTGGCCCAGTACTTC; cdr3_aa: CASTDPTVAQYF
d_call: TRBD1; v_call: TRBV30; clone_size: NA; j_call: TRBJ1-1; cdr3_nt: TGTGCCGGACAGGGATTAGGAACTGAAGCTTTCTTT; cdr3_aa: CAGQGLGTEAFF
d_call: NA; v_call: TRBV18; clone_size: NA; j_call: TRBJ2-7; cdr3_nt: TGTGCCAGCTCAGCACAGGGTTCCTACGAGCAGTACTTC; cdr3_aa: CASSAQGSYEQYF
d_call: NA; v_call: TRBV6-6; clone_size: NA; j_call: TRBJ1-1; cdr3_nt: TGTGCCAGCAGCTCCTTAGGGAACACTGAAGCTTTCTTT; cdr3_aa: CASSSLGNTEAFF
d_call: NA; v_call: TRBV19; clone_size: NA; j_call: TRBJ1-1; cdr3_nt: TGTGCCAGTAGCGGGGGGGGCTTCATGAACACTGAAGCTTTCTTT; cdr3_aa: CASSGGGFMNTEAFF
d_call: NA; v_call: TRBV5-4; clone_size: NA; j_call: TRBJ2-1; cdr3_nt: TGTGCCAGCAGCTTGGGGCCTGCGGATGAGCAGTTCTTC; cdr3_aa: CASSLGPADEQFF
d_call: NA; v_call: TRBV30; clone_size: once; j_call: TRBJ2-7; cdr3_nt: TGTGCCTTAAGGGTGGCACCTCTTGCCTACGAGCAGTACTTC; cdr3_aa: CALRVAPLAYEQYF
d_call: TRBD1; v_call: TRBV15; clone_size: NA; j_call: TRBJ1-2; cdr3_nt: TGTGCCACCAGCGGAATGGACAGGGGGGAGGCCTATGGCTACACCTTC; cdr3_aa: CATSGMDRGEAYGYTF
d_call: NA; v_call: TRBV11-3; clone_size: NA; j_call: TRBJ1-5; cdr3_nt: TGTGCCAGCAGCCGGGAGGGGTTCAATCAGCCCCAGCATTTT; cdr3_aa: CASSREGFNQPQHF
d_call: NA; v_call: TRBV20-1; clone_size: NA; j_call: TRBJ2-1; cdr3_nt: TGCAGTGCTACAGGGATCGTTGAGCAGTTCTTC; cdr3_aa: CSATGIVEQFF
d_call: NA; v_call: TRBV20-1; clone_size: NA; j_call: TRBJ1-2; cdr3_nt: TGCAGTGCTAGTTTAGCGTATGGCTACACCTTC; cdr3_aa: CSASLAYGYTF
d_call: NA; v_call: TRBV3-1/TRBV3-2; clone_size: once; j_call: TRBJ1-6; cdr3_nt: TGTGCCAGCAGCCGAGGGTCGGGGGTCGATTCACCCCTCCACTTT; cdr3_aa: CASSRGSGVDSPLHF
d_call: NA; v_call: TRBV30; clone_size: NA; j_call: TRBJ1-5; cdr3_nt: TGTGCCTGGAGTATTGACTCCAATCAGCCCCAGCATTTT; cdr3_aa: CAWSIDSNQPQHF